A selection of T cell receptor beta chains follows, all from one sample in a study of OX40 agonist ivuxolimab in advanced cancers. Profiling relied on immunoSEQ multiplex PCR, and the TCRdb table lists in-frame clones only, not all of them. The sample contains about 80,000 clones, 86% of which appear only once. The input for sequencing was CD4+ or CD8+ T cells sorted from blood, taken in a trial of the OX40 agonist ivuxolimab. The receptors come from an adult with an advanced solid tumor such as melanoma, head and neck, liver or kidney cancer. Both conserved end residues are part of each CDR3. Each record gives: V gene, D gene, clone size, J gene, CDR3 protein, CDR3 DNA. The D gene is left open where the match is weak. A row's size may be missing; if present it is once, few, many or a size class.

TRBV7-8	.	.	TRBJ2-7	CASSFGHGAYEQYF	TGTGCCAGCAGCTTTGGACACGGGGCCTACGAGCAGTACTTC
TRBV9	.	.	TRBJ2-5	CASSNTGTQYF	TGTGCCAGCAGCAACACCGGGACCCAGTACTTC
TRBV11-2	.	few	TRBJ1-2	CASSLGGGLANYGYTF	TGTGCCAGCAGCTTAGGTGGCGGGTTAGCTAACTATGGCTACACCTTC
TRBV10-3	TRBD2	.	TRBJ2-3	CATQKLAGGGDTQYF	TGTGCCACACAGAAACTAGCGGGTGGTGGAGATACGCAGTATTTT
TRBV23-1	.	few	TRBJ2-2	CASSFRGGTGDTGELFF	TGCGCCAGCTCTTTTAGGGGGGGGACAGGAGACACCGGGGAGCTGTTTTTT
TRBV4-2	.	once	TRBJ1-1	CASSQRTGNTEAFF	TGTGCCAGCAGCCAACGAACCGGGAACACTGAAGCTTTCTTT
TRBV10-3	TRBD2	.	TRBJ2-6	CAIRGGLAGSGANVLTF	TGTGCCATCAGGGGTGGGCTAGCGGGCTCTGGGGCCAACGTCCTGACTTTC
TRBV5-1	.	.	TRBJ2-5	CASRGGSGQETQYF	TGCGCCAGTCGGGGTGGTAGCGGCCAAGAGACCCAGTACTTC
TRBV6-6	.	.	TRBJ1-5	CASGPFKGSNQPQHF	TGTGCCAGCGGCCCGTTCAAAGGATCAAATCAGCCCCAGCATTTT
TRBV7-9	.	few	TRBJ2-7	CASSLSQGYEQYF	TGTGCCAGCAGCCTTAGTCAGGGATACGAGCAGTACTTC
TRBV21-1	.	.	TRBJ2-2	CASSKGEKGGTGELFF	TGTGCCAGCAGCAAAGGGGAAAAGGGGGGTACCGGGGAGCTGTTTTTT
TRBV4-3	TRBD2	.	TRBJ2-3	CASSQGRLAGSPDTQYF	TGCGCCAGCAGCCAAGGGAGACTAGCGGGTTCGCCAGATACGCAGTATTTT
TRBV11-3	TRBD1	.	TRBJ1-3	CASSFGQGLPGYSGNTIYF	TGTGCCAGCAGCTTCGGACAGGGCCTCCCCGGTTACTCTGGAAACACCATATATTTT
TRBV7-3	TRBD1	.	TRBJ2-3	CASRKDRGSQDTQYF	TGTGCCAGCAGGAAGGACAGGGGATCCCAAGATACGCAGTATTTT
TRBV9	TRBD2	.	TRBJ2-5	CASTPGLAGGRETQYF	TGTGCCAGCACCCCAGGCCTAGCGGGGGGGCGCGAGACCCAGTACTTC
TRBV28	.	.	TRBJ1-1	CASIGWGGEAFF	TGTGCCAGCATAGGGTGGGGGGGTGAAGCTTTCTTT
TRBV5-6	.	once	TRBJ1-2	CASSPGTIYGYTF	TGTGCCAGCAGCCCCGGGACAATCTATGGCTACACCTTC
TRBV6-6	.	.	TRBJ2-7	CASSYSASTYEQYF	TGTGCCAGCAGTTACTCGGCCTCCACCTACGAGCAGTACTTC
TRBV19	.	.	TRBJ1-4	CASRLMGIEKLFF	TGTGCCAGCCGACTGATGGGAATCGAAAAACTGTTTTTT
TRBV7-2	.	once	TRBJ1-1	CASSLLRTANTEAFF	TGTGCCAGCAGTCTTCTCCGGACAGCGAACACTGAAGCTTTCTTT
TRBV4-1	.	.	TRBJ2-7	CASSQAIGQTYEQYF	TGCGCCAGCAGCCAAGCTATAGGACAGACCTACGAGCAGTACTTC
TRBV19	TRBD1	once	TRBJ2-2	CASSINAGQGGELFF	TGTGCCAGTAGTATAAATGCGGGACAGGGAGGGGAGCTGTTTTTT